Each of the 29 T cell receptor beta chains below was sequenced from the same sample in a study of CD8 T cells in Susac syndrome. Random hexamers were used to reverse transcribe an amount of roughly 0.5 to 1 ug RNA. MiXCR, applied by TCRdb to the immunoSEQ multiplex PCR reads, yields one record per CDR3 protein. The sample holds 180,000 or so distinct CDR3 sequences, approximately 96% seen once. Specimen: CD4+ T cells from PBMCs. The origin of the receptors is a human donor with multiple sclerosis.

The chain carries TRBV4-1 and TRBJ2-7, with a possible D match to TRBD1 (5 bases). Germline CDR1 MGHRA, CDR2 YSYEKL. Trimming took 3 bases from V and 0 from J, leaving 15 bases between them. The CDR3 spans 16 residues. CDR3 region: CASSQWGHRSSYEQYF. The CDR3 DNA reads TGCGCCAGCAGCCAGTGGGGCCACAGGAGCTCCTACGAGCAGTACTTC.

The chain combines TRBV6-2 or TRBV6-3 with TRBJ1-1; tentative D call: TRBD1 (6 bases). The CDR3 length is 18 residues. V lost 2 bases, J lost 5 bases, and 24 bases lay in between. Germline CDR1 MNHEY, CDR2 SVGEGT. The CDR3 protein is CASSYRFSTGGANTEAFF. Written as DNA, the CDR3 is TGTGCCAGCAGTTACCGTTTTAGCACGGGGGGCGCGAATACTGAAGCTTTCTTT.

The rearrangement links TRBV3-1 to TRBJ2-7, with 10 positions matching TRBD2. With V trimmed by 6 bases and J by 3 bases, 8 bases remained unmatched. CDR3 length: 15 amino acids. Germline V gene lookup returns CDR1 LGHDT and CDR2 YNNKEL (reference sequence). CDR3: CASSTLAGDFYEQYF. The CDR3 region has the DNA TGTGCCAGCAGTACCCTAGCGGGGGATTTCTACGAGCAGTACTTC.

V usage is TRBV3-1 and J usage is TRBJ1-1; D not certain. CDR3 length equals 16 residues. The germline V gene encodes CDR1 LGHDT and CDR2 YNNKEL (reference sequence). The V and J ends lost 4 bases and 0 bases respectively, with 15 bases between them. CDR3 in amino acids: CASSPWGGLMNTEAFF. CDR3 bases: TGTGCCAGCAGCCCATGGGGAGGGCTTATGAACACTGAAGCTTTCTTT.

This chain's CDR3 is CSARRRDGTDTQYF. CDR3 bases: TGCAGTGCTAGACGCAGGGATGGCACAGATACGCAGTATTTT. V is TRBV20-1 and J is TRBJ2-3; weak D call: TRBD1 (5 bases). Trimming stripped 2 bases from V and 1 base from J, with 10 bases between. Germline values: CDR1 DFQATT, CDR2 SNEGSKA (reference sequence). The CDR3 extends over 14 amino acids.

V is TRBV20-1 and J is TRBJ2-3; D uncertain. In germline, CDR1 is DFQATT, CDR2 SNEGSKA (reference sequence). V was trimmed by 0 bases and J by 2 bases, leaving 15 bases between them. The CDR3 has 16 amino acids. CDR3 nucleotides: TGCAGTGCTAGAGATCCGACTTCCTCGGCCACAGATACGCAGTATTTT. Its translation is CSARDPTSSATDTQYF.

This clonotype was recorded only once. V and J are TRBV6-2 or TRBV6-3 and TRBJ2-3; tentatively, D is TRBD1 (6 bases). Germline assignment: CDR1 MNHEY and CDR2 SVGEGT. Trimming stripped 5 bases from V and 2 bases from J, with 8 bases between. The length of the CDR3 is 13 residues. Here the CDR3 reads CASSRQDTDTQYF. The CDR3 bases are TGTGCCAGCAGTCGACAGGACACAGATACGCAGTATTTT.

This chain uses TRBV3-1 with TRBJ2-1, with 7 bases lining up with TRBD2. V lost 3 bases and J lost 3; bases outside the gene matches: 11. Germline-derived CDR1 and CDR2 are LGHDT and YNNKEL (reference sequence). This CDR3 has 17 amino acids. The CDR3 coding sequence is TGTGCCAGCAGCCAGGGAGGGACTCGTCTCTTCTACAATGAGCAGTTCTTC. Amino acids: CASSQGGTRLFYNEQFF.

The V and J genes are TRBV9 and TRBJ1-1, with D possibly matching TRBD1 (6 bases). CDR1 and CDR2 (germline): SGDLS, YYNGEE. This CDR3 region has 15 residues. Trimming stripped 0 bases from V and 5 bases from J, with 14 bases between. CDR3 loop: CASSVGTGQGTEAFF. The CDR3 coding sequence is TGTGCCAGCAGCGTAGGAACAGGGCAGGGGACTGAAGCTTTCTTT.

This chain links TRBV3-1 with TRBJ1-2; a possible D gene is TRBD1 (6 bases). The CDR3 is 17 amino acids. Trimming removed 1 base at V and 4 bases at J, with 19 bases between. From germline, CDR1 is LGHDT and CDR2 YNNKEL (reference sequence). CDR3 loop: CASSQGHRATLSYGYTF. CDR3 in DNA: TGTGCCAGCAGCCAAGGACACAGGGCCACCTTGAGCTATGGCTACACCTTC.

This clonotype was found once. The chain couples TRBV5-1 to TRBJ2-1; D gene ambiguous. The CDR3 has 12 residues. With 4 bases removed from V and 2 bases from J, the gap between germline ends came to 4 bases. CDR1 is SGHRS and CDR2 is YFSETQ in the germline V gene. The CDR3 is CASSGPYNEQFF. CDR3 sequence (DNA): TGCGCCAGCAGCGGCCCCTACAATGAGCAGTTCTTC.

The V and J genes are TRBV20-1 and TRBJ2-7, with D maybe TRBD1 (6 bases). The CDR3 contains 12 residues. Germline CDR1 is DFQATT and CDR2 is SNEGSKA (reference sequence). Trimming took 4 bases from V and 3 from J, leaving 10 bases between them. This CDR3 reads CSATRGSYEQYF. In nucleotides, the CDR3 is TGCAGTGCTACTAGGGGGAGCTACGAGCAGTACTTC.

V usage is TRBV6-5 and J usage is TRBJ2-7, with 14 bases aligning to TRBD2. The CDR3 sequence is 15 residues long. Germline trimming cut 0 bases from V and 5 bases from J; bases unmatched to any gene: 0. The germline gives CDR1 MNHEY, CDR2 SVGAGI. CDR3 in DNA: TGTGCCAGCAGTTACTCGGGACTAGCGGGGGACGAGCAGTACTTC. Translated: CASSYSGLAGDEQYF.

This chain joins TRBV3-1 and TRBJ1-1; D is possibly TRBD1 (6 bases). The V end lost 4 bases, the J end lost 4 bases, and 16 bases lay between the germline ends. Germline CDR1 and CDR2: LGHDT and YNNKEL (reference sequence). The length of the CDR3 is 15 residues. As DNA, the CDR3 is TGTGCCAGCAGCCCCCGACGGGGGCTGGGCACTGAAGCTTTCTTT. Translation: CASSPRRGLGTEAFF.

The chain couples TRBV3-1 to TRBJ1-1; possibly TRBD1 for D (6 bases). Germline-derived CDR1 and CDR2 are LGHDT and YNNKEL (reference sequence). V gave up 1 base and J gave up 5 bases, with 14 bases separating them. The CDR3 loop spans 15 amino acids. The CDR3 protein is CASSQVILQGTEAFF. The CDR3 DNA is TGTGCCAGCAGCCAAGTTATCCTCCAGGGGACTGAAGCTTTCTTT. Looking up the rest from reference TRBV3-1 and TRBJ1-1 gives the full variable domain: DTAVSQTPKYLVTQMGNDKSIKCEQNLGHDTMYWYKQDSKKFLKIMFSYNNKELIINETVPNRFSPKSPDKAHLNLHINSLELGDSAVYFCASSQVILQGTEAFFGQGTRLTVV.

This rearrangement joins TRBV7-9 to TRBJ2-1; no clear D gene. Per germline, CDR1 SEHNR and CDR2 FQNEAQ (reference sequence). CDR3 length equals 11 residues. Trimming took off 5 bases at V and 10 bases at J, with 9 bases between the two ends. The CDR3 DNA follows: TGTGCCAGCAGCCCCCTAGGCGAGCAGTTCTTC. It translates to CASSPLGEQFF.

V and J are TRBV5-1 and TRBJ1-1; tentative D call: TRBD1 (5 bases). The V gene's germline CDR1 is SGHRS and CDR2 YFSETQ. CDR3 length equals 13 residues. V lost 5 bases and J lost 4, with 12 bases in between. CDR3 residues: CASRAGGITEAFF. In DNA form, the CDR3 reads TGCGCCAGCAGGGCCGGGGGAATCACTGAAGCTTTCTTT.

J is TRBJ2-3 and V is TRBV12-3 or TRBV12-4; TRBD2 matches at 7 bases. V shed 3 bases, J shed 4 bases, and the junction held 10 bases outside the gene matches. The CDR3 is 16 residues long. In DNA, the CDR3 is TGTGCCAGCAGTTTTGGTATGGGCGGGGGAGCAGATACGCAGTATTTT. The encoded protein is CASSFGMGGGADTQYF.

The CDR3 DNA reads as TGTGCCAGCAGTGACTGGAGGGCGCAAGGAGCTTTCTTT. Its translation: CASSDWRAQGAFF. V is TRBV2 and J is TRBJ1-1; D is unclear. This CDR3 region has 13 residues. Germline V gene sequence: CDR1 SNHLY, CDR2 FYNNEI. Deletions cut 3 bases from V and 10 bases from J, with 15 bases between. The entire variable domain, with the rest obtained from reference TRBV2 and TRBJ1-1, is as follows: EPEVTQTPSHQVTQMGQEVILRCVPISNHLYFYWYRQILGQKVEFLVSFYNNEISEKSEIFDDQFSVERPDGSNFTLKIRSTKLEDSAMYFCASSDWRAQGAFFGQGTRLTVV.

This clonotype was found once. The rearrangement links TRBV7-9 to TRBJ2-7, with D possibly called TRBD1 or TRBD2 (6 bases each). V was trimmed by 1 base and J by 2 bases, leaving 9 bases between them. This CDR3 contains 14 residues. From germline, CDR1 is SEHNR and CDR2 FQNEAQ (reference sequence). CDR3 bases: TGTGCCAGCAGCTTAGAGGGGGGAGCCTACGAGCAGTACTTC. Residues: CASSLEGGAYEQYF. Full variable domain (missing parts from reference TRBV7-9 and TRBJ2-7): DTGVSQNPRHKITKRGQNVTFRCDPISEHNRLYWYRQTLGQGPEFLTYFQNEAQLEKSRLLSDRFSAERPKGSFSTLEIQRTEQGDSAMYLCASSLEGGAYEQYFGPGTRLTVT.

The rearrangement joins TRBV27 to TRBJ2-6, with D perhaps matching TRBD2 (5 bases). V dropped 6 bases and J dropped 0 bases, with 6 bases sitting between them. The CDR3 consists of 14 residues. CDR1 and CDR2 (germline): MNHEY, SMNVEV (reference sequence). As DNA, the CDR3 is TGTGCCAGCAGCGGGATCTCTGGGGCCAACGTCCTGACTTTC. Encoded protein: CASSGISGANVLTF.

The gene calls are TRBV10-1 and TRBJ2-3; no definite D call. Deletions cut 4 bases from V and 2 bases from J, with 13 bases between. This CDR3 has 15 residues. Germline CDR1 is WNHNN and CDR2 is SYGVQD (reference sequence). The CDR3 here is CASSVGMVFTDTQYF. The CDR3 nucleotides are TGCGCCAGCAGTGTTGGGATGGTGTTCACAGATACGCAGTATTTT.

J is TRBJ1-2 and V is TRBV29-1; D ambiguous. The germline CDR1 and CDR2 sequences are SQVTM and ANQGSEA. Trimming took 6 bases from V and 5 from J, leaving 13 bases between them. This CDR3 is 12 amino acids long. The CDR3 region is CSVQYSEYGYTF. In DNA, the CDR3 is TGCAGCGTGCAGTACAGCGAGTATGGCTACACCTTC.

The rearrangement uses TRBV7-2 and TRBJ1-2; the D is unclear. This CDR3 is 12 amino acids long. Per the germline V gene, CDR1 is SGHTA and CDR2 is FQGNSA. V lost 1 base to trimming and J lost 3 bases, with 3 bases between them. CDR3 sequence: CASSLGYYGYTF. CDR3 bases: TGTGCCAGCAGCTTAGGGTACTATGGCTACACCTTC.

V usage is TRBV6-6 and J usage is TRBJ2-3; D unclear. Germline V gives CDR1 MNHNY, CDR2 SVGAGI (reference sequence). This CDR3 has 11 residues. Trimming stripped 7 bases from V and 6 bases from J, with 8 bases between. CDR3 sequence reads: CASTVGDTQYF. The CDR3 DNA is TGTGCCAGCACCGTTGGGGATACGCAGTATTTT.

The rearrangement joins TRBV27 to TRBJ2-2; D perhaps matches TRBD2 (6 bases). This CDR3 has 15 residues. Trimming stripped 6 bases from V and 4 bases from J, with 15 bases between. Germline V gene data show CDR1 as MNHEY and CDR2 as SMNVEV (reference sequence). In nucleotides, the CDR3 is TGTGCCAGCAGCCCTGCGGGGTCGGTCACCGGGGAGCTGTTTTTT. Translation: CASSPAGSVTGELFF.

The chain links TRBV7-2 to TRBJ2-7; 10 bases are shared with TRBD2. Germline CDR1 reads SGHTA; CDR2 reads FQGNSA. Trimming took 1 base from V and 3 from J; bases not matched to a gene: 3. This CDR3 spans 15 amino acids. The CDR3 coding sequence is TGTGCCAGCAGCTTAGGGGCTAGCGGGGGCTACGAGCAGTACTTC. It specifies CASSLGASGGYEQYF. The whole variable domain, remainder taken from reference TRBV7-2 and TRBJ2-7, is GAGVSQSPSNKVTEKGKDVELRCDPISGHTALYWYRQSLGQGLEFLIYFQGNSAPDKSGLPSDRFSAERTGGSVSTLTIQRTQQEDSAVYLCASSLGASGGYEQYFGPGTRLTVT.

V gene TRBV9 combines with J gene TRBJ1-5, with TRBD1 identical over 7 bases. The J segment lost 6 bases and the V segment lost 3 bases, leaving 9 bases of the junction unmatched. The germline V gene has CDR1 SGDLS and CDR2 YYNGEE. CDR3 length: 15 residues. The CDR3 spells CASSATDRVRQPQHF. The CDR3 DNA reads TGTGCCAGCAGCGCCACCGACAGGGTACGTCAGCCCCAGCATTTT.

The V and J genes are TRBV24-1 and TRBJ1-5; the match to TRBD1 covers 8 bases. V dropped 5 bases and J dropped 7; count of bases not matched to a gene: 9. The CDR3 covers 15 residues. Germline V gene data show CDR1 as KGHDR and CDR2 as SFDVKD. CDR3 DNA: TGTGCCACCAGTGTCGGACAGGGACGAGAACAGCCCCAGCATTTT. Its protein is CATSVGQGREQPQHF.